This paragraph reports one T cell receptor beta chain. No antigen is known for it. The PCR had 60 Vbeta and 13 Jbeta primers. The protocol was immunoSEQ multiplex PCR, while the TCRdb copy is restricted to in-frame clones and leaves out a portion. The sample lists 150,000 to 200,000 clones; roughly 80% were seen once. The entry originates in a study of cytomegalovirus exposure and HLA in healthy donors. General study results and limits: When analyzed later, a missense DCLRE1C variant was found to be linked to TCR beta V- and J-gene trimming. The Asian-associated ancestry cluster reportedly had fewer N-insertions than the 666-donor mean in a later analysis.

V shed 5 bases and J 5 bases; nucleotides not matched to a gene: 6. This CDR3 has 15 residues. Germline values: CDR1 SGHTA, CDR2 FQGTGA. The chain is built from TRBV7-3 and TRBJ2-2; 9 bases are a match to TRBD2. Sequences were obtained from PBMCs. The origin of this receptor is a male donor in good health and CMV-seronegative. The CDR3 is CASSTRGGATGELFF. In DNA form, the CDR3 reads TGTGCCAGCAGCACCCGCGGGGGGGCAACCGGGGAGCTGTTTTTT. The whole variable domain, filled in from reference TRBV7-3 and TRBJ2-2, reads GAGVSQTPSNKVTEKGKYVELRCDPISGHTALYWYRQSLGQGPEFLIYFQGTGAADDSGLPNDRFFAVRPEGSVSTLKIQRTERGDSAVYLCASSTRGGATGELFFGEGSRLTVL.